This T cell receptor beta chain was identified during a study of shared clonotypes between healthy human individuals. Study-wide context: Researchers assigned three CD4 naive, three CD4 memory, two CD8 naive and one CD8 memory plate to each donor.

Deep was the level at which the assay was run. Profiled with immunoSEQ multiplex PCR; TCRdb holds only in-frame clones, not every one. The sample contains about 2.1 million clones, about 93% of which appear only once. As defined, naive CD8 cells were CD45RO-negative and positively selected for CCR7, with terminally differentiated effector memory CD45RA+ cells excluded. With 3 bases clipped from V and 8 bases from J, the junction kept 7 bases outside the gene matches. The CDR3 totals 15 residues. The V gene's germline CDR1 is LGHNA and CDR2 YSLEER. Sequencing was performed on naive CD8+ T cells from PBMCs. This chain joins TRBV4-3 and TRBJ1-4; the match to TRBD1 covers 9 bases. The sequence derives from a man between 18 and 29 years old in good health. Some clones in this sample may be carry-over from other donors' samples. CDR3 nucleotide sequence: TGCGCCAGCAGCCACGGGACAGGGCCCCGGGAAAAACTGTTTTTT. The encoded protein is CASSHGTGPREKLFF.